Here is one T cell receptor (beta chain) with its context. The antigen remains unidentified. Sequencing was performed with immunoSEQ multiplex PCR; in TCRdb, only in-frame clones are kept and a portion is missing. The table has 2 million or so clones, approximately 95% seen once; the top ten hold 0.13%. The data are from a study of shared clonotypes between healthy human individuals. As for the study in general: Each donor had three CD4 naive, three CD4 memory, two CD8 naive and one CD8 memory plate. Study-wide results and caveats: Sorted-subset sequencing was shown by rarefaction to be incomplete despite large depth. Clonotype sharing among donors likely depends on sequencing depth. Estimated clonotype richness was generally higher in naive than memory subsets.

Germline-derived CDR1 and CDR2 are WSHSY and SAAADI. The CDR3 consists of 12 residues. J was trimmed by 12 bases and V by 6 bases; bases with no gene match: 7. Sequenced sample: naive CD4+ T cells sorted from blood. As to subset: CD45RA+ positively selected. V is TRBV10-2 and J is TRBJ2-1; TRBD2 matches 8 bases. The TCR was taken from a man aged 18 to 30 in good health. DNA of the CDR3: TGCGCCAGCAGAACTGATAGCGGGGCGCAGTTCTTC. Translated: CASRTDSGAQFF.